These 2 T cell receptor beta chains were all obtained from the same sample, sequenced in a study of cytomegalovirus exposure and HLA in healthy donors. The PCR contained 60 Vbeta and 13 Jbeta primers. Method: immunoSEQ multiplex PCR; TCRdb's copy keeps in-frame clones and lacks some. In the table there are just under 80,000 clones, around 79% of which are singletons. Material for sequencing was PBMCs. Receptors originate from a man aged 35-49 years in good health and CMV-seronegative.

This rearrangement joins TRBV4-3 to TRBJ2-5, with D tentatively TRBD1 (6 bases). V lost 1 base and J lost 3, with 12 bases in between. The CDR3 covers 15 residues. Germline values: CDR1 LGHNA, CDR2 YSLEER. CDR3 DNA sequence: TGCGCCAGCAGCCAAGTCTACAGGGAGAAAGAGACCCAGTACTTC. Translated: CASSQVYREKETQYF.

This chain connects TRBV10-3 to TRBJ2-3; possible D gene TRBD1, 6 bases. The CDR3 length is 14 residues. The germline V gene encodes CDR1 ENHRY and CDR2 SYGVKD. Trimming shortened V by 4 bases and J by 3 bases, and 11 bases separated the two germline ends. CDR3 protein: CAISGVQGTDTQYF. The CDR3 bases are TGTGCCATCAGTGGGGTACAGGGTACAGATACGCAGTATTTT.